This T cell receptor beta chain comes out of a study of T cells in Graves' hyperthyroidism and ophthalmopathy. TCR beta CDR3 sequences were amplified from RNA transcripts. During a first-round RT-PCR of the TCR CDR3, the HTBI primer set was used. TCRdb itself ran the multiplex PCR reads through MiXCR, one entry per CDR3 protein. The data hold 500,000 to 650,000 distinct CDR3 sequences, with roughly 15% observed a single time. The length of the CDR3 is 16 residues. The V segment lost 3 bases and the J segment 7 bases; nucleotides outside the gene matches: 8. Germline V gene lookup returns CDR1 KGHSH and CDR2 LQKENI.

The V gene is TRBV18, the J gene TRBJ2-4; 11 bases map to TRBD2. The sample was blood. This receptor was identified in a woman younger than 30 with Graves' ophthalmopathy. For the CDR3, the DNA is TGTGCCAGCTCACCTGTAGCGGGGGGGCCAACCAACATTCAGTACTTC. Amino acid sequence: CASSPVAGGPTNIQYF.